The 15 T cell receptor beta chains listed next were all sequenced from one sample in a study of regulatory T cells in long-lasting Graves disease. iRepertoire HTBI primers and Arm-PCR of CDR3 regions built TCR beta libraries. Via MiXCR, TCRdb re-called the multiplex PCR reads, giving one row per CDR3 protein. The table has some 420,000 distinct CDR3 sequences, approximately 23% seen once; the top ten hold over 10%. As for time point: persistent/refractory GD, antithyroid drugs over 5 years with positive TRAb. Making the TCR library involved RNA that had been extracted from PBMCs. This sample comprised peripheral blood mononuclear cells (PBMCs), obtained when the disease was refractory, from a patient treated with antithyroid drugs. The receptors here all came from a female donor with Graves disease.

The sample holds many counts of this clonotype. This chain links TRBV11-2 with TRBJ2-4; D gene ambiguous. The ends were cut back, 8 bases at V and 7 bases at J, with 15 bases in the middle. CDR3 length: 13 residues. Germline V CDR1 and CDR2: SGHAT, FQNNGV. For the CDR3, the DNA is TGTGCCAGCGAGTCAAGTTACCTCAACATTCAGTACTTC. Amino acid sequence: CASESSYLNIQYF.

This clonotype has ten or more counts. The rearrangement joins TRBV27 to TRBJ2-7; TRBD2 agrees at 14 bases. Germline V gives CDR1 MNHEY, CDR2 SMNVEV (reference sequence). J lost 4 bases, V lost 8 bases, and 7 bases had no gene match. CDR3 length: 15 amino acids. The chain's CDR3 is CASRKGTSGSYEQYF. CDR3 DNA: TGTGCCAGCCGTAAAGGGACTAGCGGGAGTTACGAGCAGTACTTC.

This clonotype turned up a few times. The chain employs TRBV30 and TRBJ1-1, with a tentative D call TRBD1 (5 bases). The V end lost 3 bases, the J end lost 3 bases, and 14 bases lay between the germline ends. Germline V gene data show CDR1 as GTSNPN and CDR2 as SVGIG (reference sequence). This CDR3 is built from 14 residues. The CDR3 spells CAWSQDNSHTEAFF. The CDR3 bases are TGTGCCTGGAGCCAGGACAATTCGCACACTGAAGCTTTCTTT.

This clonotype was observed a handful of times. The rearrangement joins TRBV5-1 to TRBJ1-2; D is possibly TRBD1 (5 bases). CDR3 length: 14 amino acids. With 6 bases removed from V and 0 bases from J, the gap between germline ends came to 12 bases. Germline loops: CDR1 SGHRS, CDR2 YFSETQ. The CDR3 nucleotides are TGCGCCAGCAAGGGACGGGATTCTAACTATGGCTACACCTTC. Translation: CASKGRDSNYGYTF.

The gene calls are TRBV28 and TRBJ2-3, with D hard to call. The CDR3 runs 14 residues. Germline loops: CDR1 MDHEN, CDR2 SYDVKM. Trimming took off 7 bases at V and 2 bases at J, with 13 bases between the two ends. The CDR3 region has the DNA TGTGCCAGCACCCGGCGGAATCCCACAGATACGCAGTATTTT. This gives the protein CASTRRNPTDTQYF.

J is TRBJ1-5 and V is TRBV4-1; unclear D gene. CDR3 length equals 14 residues. The germline V and J ends were trimmed by 4 bases and 6 bases, with 13 bases remaining between them. CDR1 MGHRA and CDR2 YSYEKL come from the germline V gene. The DNA of the CDR3 is TGCGCCAGCAGCCGTGATTGGGGAGGTCAGCCCCAGCATTTT. Translated: CASSRDWGGQPQHF.

The V call is TRBV6-1, the J call TRBJ2-2; weak D call: TRBD1 (5 bases). The CDR3 totals 13 residues. V was pared by 6 bases and J by 6 bases, with 11 bases between. Germline V gene data show CDR1 as MNHNS and CDR2 as SASEGT. The CDR3 is CASSQGIAGELFF. DNA for the CDR3: TGTGCCAGCAGCCAGGGTATCGCCGGGGAGCTGTTTTTT.

This clonotype was seen ten or more times. The chain joins TRBV12-3 or TRBV12-4 to TRBJ1-3; no clear D gene. Trimming took off 3 bases at V and 0 bases at J, with 15 bases between the two ends. This CDR3 region has 17 residues. The DNA of the CDR3 is TGTGCCAGCAGTTTTTTTGCGGGGAAGAGCTCTGGAAACACCATATATTTT. Its translation: CASSFFAGKSSGNTIYF.

This clonotype was counted ten times or more. This chain joins TRBV15 and TRBJ2-1; possibly TRBD2 for D (5 bases). Trimming pared 2 bases from V and 2 bases from J, leaving 16 bases between. This CDR3 has 17 residues. Germline-derived CDR1 and CDR2 are LNHNV and YYDKDF (reference sequence). The CDR3 here is CATSRPLGLGAYNEQFF. The CDR3 coding sequence is TGTGCCACCAGCAGACCCCTTGGCCTCGGGGCCTACAATGAGCAGTTCTTC.

V gene TRBV24-1 combines with J gene TRBJ1-1; D is unclear. V was shortened by 4 bases and J by 11 bases, with 16 bases between the two germline ends. Germline V gene lookup returns CDR1 KGHDR and CDR2 SFDVKD. The CDR3 loop spans 13 amino acids. The CDR3 DNA reads TGTGCCACCAGTGACCCGGACCGGGTTGAGGCTTTCTTT. This translates into CATSDPDRVEAFF.

The rearrangement links TRBV9 to TRBJ2-1; the match to TRBD2 covers 8 bases. V shed 0 bases, J shed 5 bases, and the junction held 4 bases outside the gene matches. From germline, CDR1 is SGDLS and CDR2 YYNGEE. The CDR3 spans 15 residues. The CDR3 DNA reads TGTGCCAGCAGCGTAGTTTCAGCGGGGGACAATGAGCAGTTCTTC. It is translated as CASSVVSAGDNEQFF.

This chain joins TRBV27 and TRBJ1-1; weak D call: TRBD1 (6 bases). The V end was cut by 6 bases, the J end by 8 bases, with 16 bases between. The CDR3 spans 13 residues. Germline V gene data show CDR1 as MNHEY and CDR2 as SMNVEV (reference sequence). The CDR3 spells CASRSSGQQEAFF. The CDR3 nucleotides are TGTGCCAGCAGGTCGAGTGGACAGCAAGAAGCTTTCTTT.

This clonotype was picked up a small number of times. This chain uses TRBV10-3 with TRBJ2-2; 8 nucleotides agree with TRBD2. The CDR3 spans 13 residues. CDR1 and CDR2 from the germline V gene are ENHRY and SYGVKD. J was trimmed by 3 bases and V by 7 bases; bases with no gene match: 1. CDR3 nucleotides: TGTGCCATCAACGGGAGGGACACCGGGGAGCTGTTTTTT. It translates to CAINGRDTGELFF.

This clonotype came up a few times. The chain uses TRBV4-1 and TRBJ2-2, with 7 bases fitting TRBD1. The J segment lost 3 bases and the V segment lost 3 bases, leaving 4 bases of the junction unmatched. The length of the CDR3 is 15 residues. Per germline, CDR1 MGHRA and CDR2 YSYEKL. CDR3 sequence reads: CASSHPGTDTGELFF. CDR3 nucleotide sequence: TGCGCCAGCAGCCATCCCGGGACAGACACCGGGGAGCTGTTTTTT.

This chain links TRBV18 with TRBJ2-5; TRBD1 matches 8 bases. The CDR3 contains 13 residues. Germline CDR1 reads KGHSH; CDR2 reads LQKENI. Trimming cost V 8 bases and J 7 bases; bases outside gene matches: 9. CDR3 coding DNA: TGTGCCAGCACCTGGACAGGGTTGGGGACCCAGTACTTC. Amino acid sequence: CASTWTGLGTQYF.